These T cell receptor beta chains were read from a single sample in a study of shared clonotypes between healthy human individuals. Profiling relied on immunoSEQ multiplex PCR, and the TCRdb table lists in-frame clones only, not all of them. The repertoire has hundreds of thousands of clones, 73% of them found once; the top ten carry around 2%. Sequencing input: memory CD4+ T cells sorted from blood. The receptors here all came from a woman in her 30s in good health. CDR3s include the opening cysteine and the closing phenylalanine or tryptophan. The D gene is left open where the match is weak. Part of the rows lack a size; the others show once, few, many or a class for expanded clones.

TRBJ2-1 | TRBV30 | . | TRBD1 | CAWSPRGRSKQFF | TGTGCCTGGAGTCCCAGGGGGCGGTCTAAGCAGTTCTTC
TRBJ2-1 | TRBV2 | . | . | CASSHRDGPYNEQFF | TGTGCCAGCAGTCACAGGGATGGACCCTACAATGAGCAGTTCTTC
TRBJ2-2 | TRBV11-3 | . | . | CASSSPGGRHNTGELFF | TGTGCCAGCAGCTCCCCCGGGGGGCGGCATAACACCGGGGAGCTGTTTTTT
TRBJ2-7 | TRBV29-1 | once | TRBD2 | CSVGRNSGKGEQYF | TGCAGCGTTGGAAGAAATAGCGGGAAAGGCGAGCAGTACTTC
TRBJ2-1 | TRBV5-1 | few | TRBD2 | CASSPSSGSYNEQFF | TGCGCCAGCAGCCCATCTAGCGGTTCCTACAATGAGCAGTTCTTC
TRBJ2-7 | TRBV27 | . | . | CASRDLAVGSYEQYF | TGTGCCAGCAGGGACCTGGCCGTAGGATCCTACGAGCAGTACTTC
TRBJ2-5 | TRBV6-1 | few | . | CASSVTRETQYF | TGTGCCAGCAGTGTTACCAGGGAGACCCAGTACTTC
TRBJ2-1 | TRBV18 | . | . | CASSPERTKINEQFF | TGTGCCAGCTCACCCGAGAGAACGAAGATCAATGAGCAGTTCTTC
TRBJ2-1 | TRBV5-1 | . | . | CASSSGGPNNEQFF | TGCGCCAGCAGCTCGGGCGGTCCAAACAATGAGCAGTTCTTC
TRBJ1-1 | TRBV28 | few | . | CASRRWGNTEAFF | TGTGCCAGCAGGCGGTGGGGGAACACTGAAGCTTTCTTT
TRBJ1-2 | TRBV11-2 | . | . | CASSLGHIITF | TGTGCCAGCAGCTTGGGACACATAATCACCTTC
TRBJ2-1 | TRBV18 | . | TRBD2 | CASSPPGLAGEQFF | TGTGCCAGCTCACCACCGGGACTAGCGGGCGAGCAGTTCTTC
TRBJ2-4 | TRBV11-2 | . | TRBD1 | CASSANGPGQGVKNIQYF | TGTGCCAGCAGCGCGAATGGCCCGGGACAGGGTGTCAAAAACATTCAGTACTTC
TRBJ2-7 | TRBV27 | . | TRBD2 | CASSSGTSVYEQYF | TGTGCCAGCAGTTCAGGGACTAGCGTCTACGAGCAGTACTTC
TRBJ2-1 | TRBV10-3 | . | TRBD2 | CAISGDSSGTYNEQFF | TGTGCCATCAGTGGCGACTCTAGCGGCACCTACAATGAGCAGTTCTTC
TRBJ1-1 | TRBV5-1 | . | TRBD1 | CASSHGQGTSNTEAFF | TGCGCCAGCAGCCATGGACAGGGGACTTCGAACACTGAAGCTTTCTTT
TRBJ2-7 | TRBV7-8 | . | . | CASSLGTGSEQYF | TGTGCCAGCAGCCTGGGCACAGGAAGCGAGCAGTACTTC
TRBJ2-7 | TRBV7-9 | . | . | CASSLLSASYEQYF | TGTGCCAGCAGCCTATTATCGGCCTCCTACGAGCAGTACTTC
TRBJ2-1 | TRBV18 | many | TRBD1 | CASSPPPGQGALRYNEQFF | TGTGCCAGCTCACCACCCCCCGGACAGGGGGCTTTGCGCTACAATGAGCAGTTCTTC
TRBJ1-4 | TRBV27 | once | TRBD1 | CASSSTGGLGVTNEKLFF | TGTGCCAGCAGTTCGACAGGGGGCTTAGGCGTCACTAATGAAAAACTGTTTTTT
TRBJ2-7 | TRBV6-5 | . | TRBD2 | CASSYSSGRSYEQYF | TGTGCCAGCAGTTATTCCAGCGGGAGGTCCTACGAGCAGTACTTC
TRBJ2-1 | TRBV28 | once | . | CASSPSSSSYNEQFF | TGTGCCAGCAGTCCCAGCAGTAGCTCCTACAATGAGCAGTTCTTC
TRBJ2-7 | TRBV19 | once | . | CASSINGFNSEQYF | TGTGCCAGTAGTATTAACGGGTTTAACAGCGAGCAGTACTTC
TRBJ1-2 | TRBV28 | few | . | CASSPQTYGYTF | TGTGCCAGCAGTCCCCAGACCTATGGCTACACCTTC
TRBJ2-1 | TRBV10-3 | . | . | CAISGSQGYNEQFF | TGTGCCATCAGTGGCTCACAGGGCTACAATGAGCAGTTCTTC
TRBJ2-3 | TRBV9 | . | TRBD2 | CASSVGLAGAVDTQYF | TGTGCCAGCAGCGTAGGACTAGCGGGAGCGGTAGATACGCAGTATTTT
TRBJ2-1 | TRBV27 | . | . | CASSFVSAGSYNEQFF | TGTGCCAGCAGTTTCGTTTCGGCCGGCTCCTACAATGAGCAGTTCTTC
TRBJ2-3 | TRBV27 | . | TRBD2 | CATSLAGGTDTQYF | TGTGCCACGTCACTAGCGGGAGGAACAGATACGCAGTATTTT
TRBJ2-1 | TRBV2 | . | TRBD2 | CASNGLAADNEQFF | TGTGCCAGCAACGGGCTAGCGGCGGACAATGAGCAGTTCTTC
TRBJ2-5 | TRBV10-1 | . | TRBD2 | CASSEISGSLKTQYF | TGCGCCAGCAGTGAGATTAGCGGGAGTTTAAAGACCCAGTACTTC
TRBJ1-1 | TRBV7-2 | . | . | CASSPALQGTTEAFF | TGTGCCAGCAGCCCCGCCCTACAGGGTACCACTGAAGCTTTCTTT
TRBJ2-1 | TRBV7-2 | . | TRBD2 | CASSSRLAAYNEQFF | TGTGCCAGCAGCTCACGACTAGCGGCCTATAATGAGCAGTTCTTC
TRBJ2-2 | TRBV7-9 | . | TRBD2 | CASSFRGGTSAGELFF | TGTGCCAGCAGCTTCCGAGGCGGGACTAGCGCCGGGGAGCTGTTTTTT
TRBJ2-7 | TRBV21-1 | . | . | CASSIPDRVFEQYF | TGTGCCAGCAGCATACCGGACAGGGTCTTCGAGCAGTACTTC
TRBJ2-7 | TRBV7-9 | . | . | CASSFSSYTYEQYF | TGTGCCAGCAGCTTCTCCAGCTACACCTACGAGCAGTACTTC
TRBJ2-7 | TRBV7-3 | . | . | CASSPQPGQEQYF | TGTGCCAGCAGCCCTCAACCAGGGCAAGAGCAGTACTTC
TRBJ1-1 | TRBV5-1 | . | . | CASSLENGGTEAFF | TGCGCCAGCAGCTTGGAAAATGGCGGCACTGAAGCTTTCTTT
TRBJ1-1 | TRBV2 | . | TRBD1 | CASMGQGWTEAFF | TGTGCCAGCATGGGACAGGGATGGACTGAAGCTTTCTTT
TRBJ2-3 | TRBV6-4 | . | TRBD2 | CASSDSGGNLDTQYF | TGTGCCAGCAGTGACTCCGGGGGGAATCTCGATACGCAGTATTTT
TRBJ1-5 | TRBV10-3 | . | . | CAISGDGSQPQHF | TGTGCCATCAGTGGCGACGGGAGTCAGCCCCAGCATTTT
TRBJ2-1 | TRBV29-1 | . | TRBD2 | CSASLRRENNEQFF | TGCAGCGCTAGTCTCCGGCGGGAGAACAATGAGCAGTTCTTC
TRBJ1-2 | TRBV19 | . | TRBD1 | CASSAGQGEPYGYTF | TGTGCCAGTAGTGCCGGACAGGGGGAACCCTATGGCTACACCTTC
TRBJ2-5 | TRBV15 | . | TRBD2 | CATSRDGQAGGGKTQYF | TGTGCCACCAGCAGAGATGGTCAGGCGGGAGGCGGGAAGACCCAGTACTTC
TRBJ1-2 | TRBV2 | . | TRBD1 | CATDRDSYGYTF | TGTGCCACCGACAGGGACAGCTATGGCTACACCTTC
TRBJ2-3 | TRBV2 | . | . | CASSDALRQYF | TGTGCCAGCAGTGATGCCTTGAGGCAGTATTTT
TRBJ1-5 | TRBV5-6 | few | . | CASSWGVGGNQPQHF | TGTGCCAGCAGCTGGGGAGTCGGCGGCAATCAGCCCCAGCATTTT
TRBJ2-3 | TRBV21-1 | . | . | CASSNPSCLTDTQYF | TGTGCCAGCAGCAATCCCTCCTGTCTTACAGATACGCAGTATTTT
TRBJ2-2 | TRBV5-1 | . | TRBD2 | CASSKRLAGDSGELFF | TGCGCCAGCAGCAAAAGACTAGCGGGAGATTCCGGGGAGCTGTTTTTT
TRBJ1-5 | TRBV28 | . | . | CASSFGGNQPQHF | TGTGCCAGCAGTTTCGGTGGCAATCAGCCCCAGCATTTT
TRBJ1-5 | TRBV30 | . | . | CAWSGTDFQPQHF | TGTGCCTGGAGCGGAACAGATTTTCAGCCCCAGCATTTT
TRBJ1-1 | TRBV28 | . | . | CASSRRAGTEAFF | TGTGCCAGCAGTCGCCGTGCGGGCACTGAAGCTTTCTTT
TRBJ1-5 | TRBV19 | . | . | CASNKISNQPQHF | TGTGCCAGTAACAAAATCAGCAATCAGCCCCAGCATTTT
TRBJ2-7 | TRBV5-1 | . | . | CASSRDSIYEQYF | TGCGCCAGCTCAAGAGACAGCATCTACGAGCAGTACTTC
TRBJ2-5 | TRBV28 | few | . | CASSAQGMAQYF | TGTGCCAGCAGTGCTCAGGGGATGGCCCAGTACTTC
TRBJ1-3 | TRBV10-1 | . | . | CASSRRGSSGNTIYF | TGCGCCAGCAGTCGTCGCGGGAGCTCTGGAAACACCATATATTTT
TRBJ1-4 | TRBV30 | . | . | CAWTAGVNEKLFF | TGTGCCTGGACCGCAGGGGTTAATGAAAAACTGTTTTTT
TRBJ2-7 | TRBV2 | . | . | CASRTAGSYEQYF | TGTGCCAGCAGAACGGCTGGGAGCTACGAGCAGTACTTC